This T cell receptor (beta chain) was captured by sequencing in a study of patients and donors after allogeneic stem cell transplantation. TCRdb re-derived calls from the RT-PCR reads in MiXCR, one entry per CDR3 protein. The table includes about 960,000 distinct CDR3 sequences, more than 15% detected once. CDR3 length: 18 residues. CDR1 and CDR2 from the germline V gene are KGHDR and SFDVKD. Trimming took off 1 base at V and 4 bases at J, with 22 bases between the two ends. V is TRBV24-1 and J is TRBJ2-7, with D possibly being TRBD1 (6 bases). The clonotype comes from a human donor who was either an allogeneic HSCT recipient or a stem cell or donor lymphocyte infusion donor (not recorded which). It is not recorded whose cells these are; they may come from a transplant donor. The sequencing sample was made of blood, either unsorted or a sorted T cell fraction (not recorded which). In DNA, the CDR3 is TGTGCCACCAGTGATTTACACCCCCCGCAAGACAGGAGGTACGAGCAGTACTTC. This sequence encodes CATSDLHPPQDRRYEQYF.